What follows is one T cell receptor beta chain and its context. This entry belongs to a study of blood T cell repertoires in COVID-19. The CDR3 is 17 amino acids. Per the germline V gene, CDR1 is LGHNA and CDR2 is YNFKEQ. The V end was cut by 3 bases, the J end by 4 bases, with 19 bases between. Clones were sequenced by immunoSEQ multiplex PCR, and TCRdb holds only the in-frame ones, with some missing. The repertoire consists of 200,000 to 250,000 clones, with around nine tenths occurring once and the leading ten covering about 7.6%. This sequence joins TRBV4-2 and TRBJ1-3; TRBD1 is a possible D gene (6 bases). This TCR derives from an older woman with active or convalescent COVID-19. Sequenced input: peripheral blood. The CDR3 reads CASSHQVGGAGGNTIYF. The DNA of the CDR3 is TGTGCCAGCAGCCATCAGGTGGGGGGGGCAGGAGGAAACACCATATATTTT.